The next 18 T cell receptor beta chains were all read from a single sample in a study of shared clonotypes between healthy human individuals. Data came from immunoSEQ multiplex PCR; TCRdb stores just in-frame clones and leaves some out. The data show roughly 2.6 million clones, about 92% seen once. Sequencing was carried out using naive CD4+ T cells sorted from blood. Subset denoted: CD45RA+ positively selected. Source of these receptors: a man between 18 and 35 years old in good health.

J is TRBJ2-4 and V is TRBV14; the match to TRBD2 covers 7 bases. V dropped 4 bases and J dropped 2; count of bases not matched to a gene: 8. CDR3 size: 16 residues. The V gene's germline CDR1 is SGHDN and CDR2 FVKESK. The CDR3 spells CASSPPGSGTKNIQYF. In DNA, the CDR3 is TGTGCCAGCAGCCCCCCAGGCAGCGGGACCAAAAACATTCAGTACTTC. Full variable domain (outside the CDR3, taken from reference TRBV14 and TRBJ2-4): EAGVTQFPSHSVIEKGQTVTLRCDPISGHDNLYWYRRVMGKEIKFLLHFVKESKQDESGMPNNRFLAERTGGTYSTLKVQPAELEDSGVYFCASSPPGSGTKNIQYFGAGTRLSVL.

The chain couples TRBV7-2 to TRBJ1-5; 9 bases fit TRBD1. Germline trimming cut 5 bases from V and 2 bases from J; bases unmatched to any gene: 16. This CDR3 is 19 amino acids long. Looked up from germline, CDR1 is SGHTA and CDR2 is FQGNSA. Here the CDR3 reads CASSDQTGGVYFGNQPQHF. The CDR3 region has the DNA TGTGCCAGCAGCGACCAGACAGGGGGAGTATATTTTGGCAATCAGCCCCAGCATTTT.

The chain uses TRBV7-2 and TRBJ2-5; TRBD2 matches 10 bases. The germline CDR1 and CDR2 sequences are SGHTA and FQGNSA. The CDR3 covers 15 residues. With V trimmed by 5 bases and J by 2 bases, 5 bases remained unmatched. The CDR3 reads CASSTGLAEQETQYF. In nucleotides, the CDR3 is TGTGCCAGCAGCACCGGACTAGCGGAACAAGAGACCCAGTACTTC.

The chain couples TRBV2 to TRBJ2-1; D call uncertain. Trimming removed 6 bases at V and 3 bases at J, with 6 bases between. Per germline, CDR1 SNHLY and CDR2 FYNNEI. The CDR3 spans 12 residues. The CDR3 loop reads CASRSDYNEQFF. The CDR3 bases are TGTGCCAGCAGGTCTGACTACAATGAGCAGTTCTTC.

This chain uses TRBV30 with TRBJ2-3; D call uncertain. The CDR3 extends over 16 amino acids. V was clipped by 0 bases and J by 4 bases, with 17 bases between them. Germline lookup yields CDR1 GTSNPN and CDR2 SVGIG (reference sequence). This CDR3 is CAWSVILDQSADTQYF. The CDR3 DNA reads TGTGCCTGGAGTGTAATCCTAGATCAGTCCGCAGATACGCAGTATTTT.

This chain links TRBV19 with TRBJ1-1; unclear D gene. The V gene's germline CDR1 is LNHDA and CDR2 SQIVND (reference sequence). V was trimmed by 5 bases and J by 0 bases, leaving 7 bases between them. This CDR3 has 13 residues. In DNA form, the CDR3 reads TGTGCCAGTAGTGGGAGCATGAACACTGAAGCTTTCTTT. The encoded protein is CASSGSMNTEAFF.

In its sample, this clone was seen once. V is TRBV5-1 and J is TRBJ1-1, with D tentatively TRBD1 (5 bases). The CDR3 loop spans 18 amino acids. With 4 bases removed from V and 4 bases from J, the gap between germline ends came to 26 bases. CDR1 is SGHRS and CDR2 is YFSETQ in the germline V gene. The CDR3 DNA follows: TGCGCCAGCAGCCTGAGAAGCCTTGAAGGGGTCCCTGGCACTGAAGCTTTCTTT. This sequence encodes CASSLRSLEGVPGTEAFF.

The sample holds a few counts of this clone. The CDR3 region is CASSKQKMNTEAFF. DNA for the CDR3: TGTGCCAGTAGTAAACAGAAAATGAACACTGAAGCTTTCTTT. This chain connects TRBV19 to TRBJ1-1; D call uncertain. CDR1 LNHDA and CDR2 SQIVND come from the germline V gene (reference sequence). The V end was cut by 4 bases, the J end by 0 bases, with 9 bases between. This CDR3 has 14 residues.

For the CDR3, the DNA is TGTGCCAGCAGTCCCAAGTCGGGAGACGAGCAGTACTTC. Residues: CASSPKSGDEQYF. V is TRBV6-1 and J is TRBJ2-7, with a tentative D call TRBD2 (6 bases). Trimming took 5 bases from V and 5 from J, leaving 13 bases between them. The CDR3 runs 13 residues. The germline V gene has CDR1 MNHNS and CDR2 SASEGT.

This clone was observed once. The chain is built from TRBV6-1 and TRBJ1-4, with a weak D call TRBD1 (5 bases). V was trimmed by 3 bases and J by 3 bases, leaving 14 bases between them. This CDR3 has 16 residues. Germline V lookup: CDR1 MNHNS, CDR2 SASEGT. The CDR3 nucleotides read TGTGCCAGCAGTGATTTTGGGGGACCGGCTAATGAAAAACTGTTTTTT. Amino acids: CASSDFGGPANEKLFF.

This clone occurred once. The chain recombines TRBV5-1 with TRBJ2-5, with 9 positions matching TRBD2. Germline V gene sequence: CDR1 SGHRS, CDR2 YFSETQ. The CDR3 runs 16 residues. The J segment lost 2 bases and the V segment lost 2 bases, leaving 7 bases of the junction unmatched. Written as DNA, the CDR3 is TGCGCCAGCAGCTTCACTGCTAGCGGGGCGCAAGAGACCCAGTACTTC. Protein: CASSFTASGAQETQYF.

Worth noting for this clone: At one end the junction does not follow the germline gene, possibly because of a read error. This rearrangement joins TRBV19 to TRBJ1-3, with 9 positions matching TRBD1. There are 14 residues in the CDR3. Germline V gene sequence: CDR1 LNHDA, CDR2 SQIVND (reference sequence). As DNA, the CDR3 is TGTGCCAGTAGTGTGCAACCGGGACAGGGATGGTTGGTCTTT. This encodes CASSVQPGQGWLVF.

The rearrangement links TRBV7-9 to TRBJ2-3, with a possible D match to TRBD1 (5 bases). Germline V gene sequence: CDR1 SEHNR, CDR2 FQNEAQ (reference sequence). The CDR3 covers 15 residues. V lost 4 bases to trimming and J lost 5 bases, with 16 bases between them. The CDR3 DNA reads as TGTGCCAGCAGCTCCTGGATAGGGGTGGGAGATACGCAGTATTTT. This encodes CASSSWIGVGDTQYF.

The V gene is TRBV7-2, the J gene TRBJ2-5; 9 positions match TRBD2. The V and J ends lost 2 bases and 4 bases, in that order; junction bases with no gene match: 5. The V gene's germline CDR1 is SGHTA and CDR2 FQGNSA. The CDR3 extends over 15 amino acids. The CDR3 nucleotides are TGTGCCAGCAGCTTATGGGCGGGAGGGCGAGAGACCCAGTACTTC. It specifies CASSLWAGGRETQYF.

This clone was seen once. The chain has TRBV12-5 and TRBJ1-1; a weak D match, TRBD1 (5 bases). Trimming cost V 4 bases and J 0 bases, with 12 bases left between them. Germline values: CDR1 LGHNT, CDR2 FRNRAP. This CDR3 is 15 amino acids long. As DNA, the CDR3 is TGTGCTAGTGGTTCTGGGGGGGGTTTGAACACTGAAGCTTTCTTT. Its translation: CASGSGGGLNTEAFF.

The chain has TRBV5-1 and TRBJ2-5; no firm D call. Germline values: CDR1 SGHRS, CDR2 YFSETQ. The CDR3 is made up of 15 amino acids. V was trimmed by 2 bases and J by 1 base, leaving 12 bases between them. CDR3 residues: CASSLGPTFQETQYF. The CDR3 DNA is TGCGCCAGCAGCTTAGGACCGACGTTCCAAGAGACCCAGTACTTC.

In regard to this clone: One end of the junction varies from germline; a read error may be responsible. The rearrangement uses TRBV6-5 and TRBJ1-5; possible D gene TRBD1, 6 bases. CDR1 is MNHEY and CDR2 is SVGAGI in the germline V gene. The CDR3 covers 15 residues. DNA of the CDR3: TGTGCCAGCACTATCAAGGACAGTAGCAGTCAGCCCCAGCATTTT. It translates to CASTIKDSSSQPQHF.

The genes are TRBV30 and TRBJ2-4, with D uncertain. The CDR3 covers 14 residues. V was trimmed by 2 bases and J by 0 bases, leaving 8 bases between them. Germline values: CDR1 GTSNPN, CDR2 SVGIG (reference sequence). The CDR3 reads CAWSLLLAKNIQYF. In DNA form, the CDR3 reads TGTGCCTGGAGTCTTTTGCTAGCCAAAAACATTCAGTACTTC.